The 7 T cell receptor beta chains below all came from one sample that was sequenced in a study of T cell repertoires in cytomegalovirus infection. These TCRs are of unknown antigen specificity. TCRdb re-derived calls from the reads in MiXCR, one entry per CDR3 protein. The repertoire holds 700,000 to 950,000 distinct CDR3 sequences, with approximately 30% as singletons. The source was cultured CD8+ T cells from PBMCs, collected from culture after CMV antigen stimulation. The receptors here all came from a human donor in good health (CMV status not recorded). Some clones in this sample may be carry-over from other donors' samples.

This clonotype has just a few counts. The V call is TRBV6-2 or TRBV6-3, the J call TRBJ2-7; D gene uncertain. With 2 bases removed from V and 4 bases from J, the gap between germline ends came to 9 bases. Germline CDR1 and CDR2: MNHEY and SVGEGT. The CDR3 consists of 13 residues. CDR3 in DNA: TGTGCCAGCAGTTACCGCCCAGCGTACGAGCAGTACGTC. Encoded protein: CASSYRPAYEQYV.

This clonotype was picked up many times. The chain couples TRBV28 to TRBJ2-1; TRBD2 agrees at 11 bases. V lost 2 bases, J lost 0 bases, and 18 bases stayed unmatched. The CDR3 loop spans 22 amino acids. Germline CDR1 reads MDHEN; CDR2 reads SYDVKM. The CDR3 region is CASSLPGAVSSGGSVSYNEQFF. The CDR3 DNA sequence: TGTGCCAGCAGTTTACCAGGGGCCGTCTCTAGCGGGGGGTCTGTCTCCTACAATGAGCAGTTCTTC.

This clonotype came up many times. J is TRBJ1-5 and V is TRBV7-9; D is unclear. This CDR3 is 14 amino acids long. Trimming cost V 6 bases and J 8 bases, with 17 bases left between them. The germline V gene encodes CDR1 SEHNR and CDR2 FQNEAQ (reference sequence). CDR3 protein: CASSDDRSREPQHF. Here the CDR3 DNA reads TGTGCCAGCAGTGACGACCGCTCCCGGGAGCCCCAGCATTTT.

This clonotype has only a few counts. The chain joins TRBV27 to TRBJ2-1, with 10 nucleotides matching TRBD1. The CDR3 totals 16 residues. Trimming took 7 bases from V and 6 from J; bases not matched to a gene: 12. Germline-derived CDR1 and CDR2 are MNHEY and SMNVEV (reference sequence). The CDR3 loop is CASTHRRQGAGNEQFF. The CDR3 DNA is TGTGCCAGCACCCATCGCAGACAGGGGGCCGGCAATGAGCAGTTCTTC.

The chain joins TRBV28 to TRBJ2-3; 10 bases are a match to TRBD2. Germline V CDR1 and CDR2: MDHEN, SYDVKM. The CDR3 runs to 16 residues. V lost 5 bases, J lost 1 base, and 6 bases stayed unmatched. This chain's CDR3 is CASSTGTSDGTDTQYF. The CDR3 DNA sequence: TGTGCCAGCAGTACTGGGACTAGCGACGGCACAGATACGCAGTATTTT.

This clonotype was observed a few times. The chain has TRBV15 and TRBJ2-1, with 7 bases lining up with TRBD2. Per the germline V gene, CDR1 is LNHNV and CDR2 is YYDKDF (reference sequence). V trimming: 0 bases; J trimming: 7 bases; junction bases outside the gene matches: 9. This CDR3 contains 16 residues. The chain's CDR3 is CATSRDLGGGSNEQFF. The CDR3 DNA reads TGTGCCACCAGCAGAGATTTGGGGGGGGGTAGTAATGAGCAGTTCTTC.

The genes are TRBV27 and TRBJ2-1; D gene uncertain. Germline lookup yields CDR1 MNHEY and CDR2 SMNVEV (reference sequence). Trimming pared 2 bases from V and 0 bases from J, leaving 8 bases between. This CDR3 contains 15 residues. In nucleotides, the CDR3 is TGTGCCAGCAGTTTACTCGGCCACTCCTACAATGAGCAGTTCTTC. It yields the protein CASSLLGHSYNEQFF.